This record looks at one T cell receptor (beta chain) sequence and its context. What it recognizes is unknown. The sample is drawn from a study of cytomegalovirus exposure and HLA in healthy donors. Findings and caveats of the study: An Asian-associated ancestry cluster reportedly showed fewer N-insertions than the approximately 690-donor mean in a later analysis. Association of fewer than 20,000 TCR beta sequences with HLA alleles was found at 0.05 false discovery rate in a later analysis. When analyzed later, a missense DCLRE1C variant was found to be linked to TCR beta V- and J-gene trimming.

The germline V gene has CDR1 GTSNPN and CDR2 SVGIG (reference sequence). The CDR3 is 16 residues long. Trimming took 0 bases from V and 12 from J, leaving 24 bases between them. Samples came from healthy bone marrow donors. With 60 Vbeta and 13 Jbeta primers, the PCR was carried out. Libraries were prepared by immunoSEQ multiplex PCR; TCRdb keeps only in-frame clonotypes and omits some of them. This repertoire shows around 75,000 clones, 76% found once; its top ten account for 3% to 3.5%. The sequence derives from a man between 18 and 35 years old in good health and CMV-seronegative. Sequenced input: PBMCs. The rearrangement links TRBV30 to TRBJ2-1; D unresolved. The CDR3 nucleotides read TGTGCCTGGAGTGTAGATGATTTGGGCCTCCCTTATGGGCAGTTCTTC. Protein sequence: CAWSVDDLGLPYGQFF.